The 32 T cell receptor beta chains listed next were all sequenced from one sample in a study of CD8 T cells in ankylosing spondylitis. A single record per CDR3 protein comes from TCRdb applying MiXCR to the 5' RACE reads. The sample lists around 150,000 distinct CDR3 sequences, 30% to 35% occurring once. The sample was synovial fluid, either unsorted or a sorted T cell fraction (not recorded which). The receptor source for this set is a male donor with ankylosing spondylitis.

The gene calls are TRBV28 and TRBJ1-5; maybe TRBD1 (6 bases). The CDR3 extends over 15 amino acids. V was shortened by 6 bases and J by 1 base, with 13 bases between the two germline ends. The germline CDR1 and CDR2 sequences are MDHEN and SYDVKM. The CDR3 region has the DNA TGTGCCAGCAGGGAAGGGGGGCCCAGCAATCAGCCCCAGCATTTT. Protein: CASREGGPSNQPQHF.

This clonotype was detected a few times. At one end, the junction sequence differs from germline, possibly due to a read error. This chain joins TRBV28 and TRBJ2-1, with 9 bases aligning to TRBD2. The CDR3 spans 16 residues. The V gene's germline CDR1 is MDHEN and CDR2 SYDVKM. In nucleotides, the CDR3 is TGTGCCAGCAGTTCCCCGACTAGCGGAGCCTACAATGAGCAGCTCTTC. Translating it yields CASSSPTSGAYNEQLF.

This sequence joins TRBV6-5 and TRBJ2-7; D is perhaps TRBD2 (6 bases). The V gene's germline CDR1 is MNHEY and CDR2 SVGAGI. This CDR3 spans 17 amino acids. V was trimmed by 0 bases and J by 2 bases, leaving 17 bases between them. The CDR3 region is CASSYSMRDRRTYEQYF. CDR3 nucleotides: TGTGCCAGCAGTTACTCGATGCGGGACCGAAGGACCTACGAGCAGTACTTC.

This chain uses TRBV20-1 with TRBJ2-1, with 7 positions matching TRBD1. In germline, CDR1 is DFQATT, CDR2 SNEGSKA (reference sequence). The CDR3 length is 15 residues. Trimming at V came to 0 bases and at J to 7 bases, leaving 9 bases not matched to a gene. CDR3 bases: TGCAGTGCTAGAGATCGCAAGGGGGCTTGGAATGAGCAGTTCTTC. This codes for CSARDRKGAWNEQFF.

This clonotype was observed a handful of times. The rearrangement joins TRBV24-1 to TRBJ2-7; no clear D gene. This CDR3 comprises 16 residues. The germline CDR1 and CDR2 sequences are KGHDR and SFDVKD. V dropped 11 bases and J dropped 2 bases, with 24 bases sitting between them. The CDR3 loop reads CAIVSEPNQPPYEQYF. The CDR3 coding sequence is TGTGCCATCGTTTCCGAACCCAATCAACCGCCCTACGAGCAGTACTTC.

The V gene is TRBV18, the J gene TRBJ2-7; 12 bases line up with TRBD1. CDR1 is KGHSH and CDR2 is LQKENI in the germline V gene. This CDR3 is 16 amino acids long. The V segment lost 2 bases and the J segment 0 bases; nucleotides outside the gene matches: 2. As DNA, the CDR3 is TGTGCCAGCTCACCAGGGACAGGGGGCTACTCCTACGAGCAGTACTTC. Amino acids: CASSPGTGGYSYEQYF.

This clonotype was picked up a small number of times. The chain has TRBV11-2 and TRBJ2-5; maybe TRBD1 (6 bases). The germline V gene has CDR1 SGHAT and CDR2 FQNNGV. This CDR3 region has 16 residues. Trimming stripped 6 bases from V and 2 bases from J, with 19 bases between. DNA of the CDR3: TGTGCCAGCAGACAGGGCGCGCGGAGACATCAAGAGACCCAGTACTTC. This codes for CASRQGARRHQETQYF.

This clonotype has just a few counts. Mismatch with germline at one junction end may stem from a read error. The rearrangement links TRBV28 to TRBJ2-2, with 7 bases identical to TRBD1. The CDR3 runs 16 residues. CDR1 is MDHEN, CDR2 SYDVKM, per germline. The CDR3 DNA is TGTGCCAGCAGTTTGCGGACAGGCCCGAAGACCGGGGAGCTGTTTTTT. Its translation is CASSLRTGPKTGELFF.

This clonotype was seen more than once but under ten times. This sequence joins TRBV29-1 and TRBJ2-1, with 8 bases lining up with TRBD2. The germline V gene encodes CDR1 SQVTM and CDR2 ANQGSEA. This CDR3 comprises 14 residues. After removal of 4 bases from V and 5 bases from J, the junction contained 7 bases not matched to a gene. The DNA of the CDR3 is TGCAGCGTTGCCATTTCGGGAGGGGACAATGAGCAGTTCTTC. Translation: CSVAISGGDNEQFF.

This clonotype was found many times. This chain uses TRBV3-1 with TRBJ2-7; D may be TRBD2 (7 bases). Trimming cost V 0 bases and J 3 bases, with 9 bases left between them. This CDR3 has 14 amino acids. Germline lookup yields CDR1 LGHDT and CDR2 YNNKEL (reference sequence). CDR3 DNA: TGTGCCAGCAGCCAAGAAGGGGGGGGCTACGAGCAGTACTTC. Translating it yields CASSQEGGGYEQYF.

J is TRBJ2-7 and V is TRBV20-1; 12 bases agree with TRBD2. Per germline, CDR1 DFQATT and CDR2 SNEGSKA (reference sequence). The ends lost 6 bases at V and 7 bases at J; junction bases unmatched: 13. This CDR3 comprises 15 residues. The CDR3 sequence is CSALQGLAGSGEQYF. The CDR3 region has the DNA TGCAGTGCCCTACAGGGACTAGCGGGTTCCGGGGAGCAGTACTTC.

This clonotype occurred many times. This chain joins TRBV4-3 and TRBJ2-1; D not resolved. CDR1 LGHNA and CDR2 YSLEER come from the germline V gene. The V gene lost 0 bases and the J gene lost 2 bases, with 8 bases spanning the gap. The CDR3 contains 15 residues. CDR3 coding DNA: TGCGCCAGCAGCCAAGATTTCGAACCCTACAATGAGCAGTTCTTC. It encodes CASSQDFEPYNEQFF.

V usage is TRBV28 and J usage is TRBJ1-2; 8 nucleotides agree with TRBD1. Per germline, CDR1 MDHEN and CDR2 SYDVKM. The CDR3 has 14 amino acids. Unmatched junction bases numbered 9, after V lost 5 bases and J lost 7 bases. The CDR3 protein is CASSPNRGYGGYTF. In DNA, the CDR3 is TGTGCCAGCAGTCCAAACAGGGGGTACGGTGGCTACACCTTC.

By sample fraction, this clonotype is medium-sized. The gene calls are TRBV20-1 and TRBJ2-1, with D unresolved. The CDR3 sequence is 16 residues long. Germline lookup yields CDR1 DFQATT and CDR2 SNEGSKA (reference sequence). V was cut by 6 bases and J by 3 bases, with 21 bases left in between. CDR3 coding DNA: TGCAGTGCCGACCGGCGGCTTGGGTCGGTCTACAATGAGCAGTTCTTC. This sequence encodes CSADRRLGSVYNEQFF.

There are a few counts of this clonotype. This chain connects TRBV4-1 to TRBJ2-3; D not resolved. V was cut by 4 bases and J by 6 bases, with 8 bases left in between. Germline loops: CDR1 MGHRA, CDR2 YSYEKL. CDR3 length equals 12 residues. Here the CDR3 reads CASSPGKDTQYF. CDR3 DNA sequence: TGCGCCAGCAGCCCTGGGAAGGATACGCAGTATTTT.

The chain is built from TRBV7-6 and TRBJ1-4; maybe TRBD1 (6 bases). Germline V gene lookup returns CDR1 SGHVS and CDR2 FNYEAQ. CDR3 size: 15 residues. The V end lost 5 bases, the J end lost 4 bases, and 14 bases lay between the germline ends. The CDR3 DNA sequence: TGTGCCAGCAGCCTCGGGGGCGGCTTTAATGAAAAACTGTTTTTT. Its protein product is CASSLGGGFNEKLFF.

Notes on this clonotype: A junction boundary mismatches the germline segment, possibly from a read error. The chain links TRBV4-3 to TRBJ1-2, with D possibly being TRBD1 (6 bases). Germline V gene lookup returns CDR1 LGHNA and CDR2 YSLEER. This CDR3 contains 15 residues. CDR3 coding DNA: TGCGCCAGCAGCCCTACAGGTGCCGGGGGCTATGGCTTCACCTTC. It encodes CASSPTGAGGYGFTF.

This clonotype showed up just a few times. The chain links TRBV28 to TRBJ1-5, with D perhaps matching TRBD1 (6 bases). The V gene's germline CDR1 is MDHEN and CDR2 SYDVKM. V lost 7 bases and J 5 bases, leaving 12 bases between the germline ends. CDR3 length equals 13 residues. The CDR3 sequence: CASTSGEYQPQHF. The CDR3 coding sequence is TGTGCCAGCACCTCAGGGGAATATCAGCCCCAGCATTTT.

Concerning this clonotype itself: This clone may be a read error of a much larger clone one base away. The rearrangement uses TRBV12-3 or TRBV12-4 and TRBJ2-1, with 9 positions matching TRBD2. The CDR3 covers 19 residues. The CDR3 DNA sequence: TGTGCCATCAGTTTCGGGGTTGGTAGATCGGCGGGGGGGGACAATGAGCAGTTCTTC. This gives the protein CAISFGVGRSAGGDNEQFF.

V usage is TRBV4-2 and J usage is TRBJ1-1, with 7 bases aligning to TRBD1. The CDR3 has 13 amino acids. Losses at the gene ends were 4 bases for V and 8 bases for J; bases not matched to a gene: 7. Per the germline V gene, CDR1 is LGHNA and CDR2 is YNFKEQ. The CDR3 nucleotides read TGTGCCAGCAGCCCTAAGGGGACAGAAGAAGCTTTCTTT. It yields the protein CASSPKGTEEAFF.

The rearrangement joins TRBV4-2 to TRBJ2-3; TRBD2 might be the D (5 bases). Looked up from germline, CDR1 is LGHNA and CDR2 is YNFKEQ. This CDR3 contains 16 residues. The V gene lost 4 bases and the J gene lost 3 bases, with 17 bases spanning the gap. In DNA form, the CDR3 reads TGTGCCAGCAGCCGCAACATAGAGGGCCGGACAGATACGCAGTATTTT. The encoded protein is CASSRNIEGRTDTQYF.

This clonotype came up a few times. CDR3 DNA sequence: TGCGCCAGCAGCTTGATCGCCCGGGACACTGAAGCTTTCTTT. Its protein product is CASSLIARDTEAFF. The V gene is TRBV5-1, the J gene TRBJ1-1; D gene uncertain. Germline V gene data show CDR1 as SGHRS and CDR2 as YFSETQ. V lost 1 base, J lost 3 bases, and 10 bases lay in between. This CDR3 contains 14 residues.

This clonotype was observed at least ten times. The chain is built from TRBV27 and TRBJ1-1, with 7 bases matching TRBD1. The CDR3 is made up of 11 amino acids. Germline CDR1 MNHEY, CDR2 SMNVEV (reference sequence). V was pared by 8 bases and J by 7 bases, with 4 bases of the junction left unmatched. CDR3 sequence (DNA): TGTGCCAGCCAGGACAGGAGTGAAGCTTTCTTT. It encodes CASQDRSEAFF.

J is TRBJ2-1 and V is TRBV20-1, with 9 positions matching TRBD2. V gave up 5 bases and J gave up 6 bases; unmatched junction bases: 8. CDR1 is DFQATT and CDR2 is SNEGSKA in the germline V gene (reference sequence). This CDR3 region has 14 residues. This chain's CDR3 is CSAPPGGRANEQFF. CDR3 DNA sequence: TGCAGTGCTCCCCCTGGCGGGAGGGCCAATGAGCAGTTCTTC.

V is TRBV2 and J is TRBJ2-7; D ambiguous. V gave up 6 bases and J gave up 4 bases, with 13 bases separating them. The CDR3 covers 13 residues. Per germline, CDR1 SNHLY and CDR2 FYNNEI. The CDR3 DNA is TGTGCCAGCAGCCCTCCCGGCCCTTACGAGCAGTACTTC. Protein: CASSPPGPYEQYF. Looking up the rest from reference TRBV2 and TRBJ2-7 gives the full variable domain: EPEVTQTPSHQVTQMGQEVILRCVPISNHLYFYWYRQILGQKVEFLVSFYNNEISEKSEIFDDQFSVERPDGSNFTLKIRSTKLEDSAMYFCASSPPGPYEQYFGPGTRLTVT.

The CDR3 region is CSARGRGAGELFF. In DNA, the CDR3 is TGCAGTGCTAGAGGACGGGGGGCCGGGGAGCTGTTTTTT. The gene calls are TRBV20-1 and TRBJ2-2; 7 positions match TRBD2. The CDR3 runs to 13 residues. The J segment lost 6 bases and the V segment lost 1 base, leaving 2 bases of the junction unmatched. Germline loops: CDR1 DFQATT, CDR2 SNEGSKA (reference sequence).

This chain uses TRBV12-3 or TRBV12-4 with TRBJ2-1; the D is unclear. The CDR3 is 15 residues long. V lost 6 bases and J 5 bases, leaving 17 bases between the germline ends. The CDR3 loop reads CASRLTPNFHNEQFF. The CDR3 region has the DNA TGTGCCAGCAGACTCACACCGAACTTCCACAATGAGCAGTTCTTC.

The rearrangement links TRBV12-3 or TRBV12-4 to TRBJ1-1; D unclear. V was trimmed by 6 bases and J by 1 base, leaving 12 bases between them. The CDR3 is 14 residues long. CDR3 amino acids: CASSSRERNTEAFF. DNA for the CDR3: TGTGCCAGCAGCTCACGGGAGAGGAACACTGAAGCTTTCTTT.

This clonotype showed up just a few times. This chain connects TRBV6-1 to TRBJ1-1; 9 bases align to TRBD1. The trim removed 6 bases at V and 1 base at J, leaving 6 bases unmatched. This CDR3 contains 15 residues. The germline CDR1 and CDR2 sequences are MNHNS and SASEGT. CDR3 in amino acids: CASRRQGERNTEAFF. The CDR3 bases are TGTGCCAGCAGAAGACAGGGGGAGCGGAACACTGAAGCTTTCTTT.

The J gene is TRBJ1-5, the V gene TRBV28; D gene unclear. Trimming pared 2 bases from V and 3 bases from J, leaving 11 bases between. Germline loops: CDR1 MDHEN, CDR2 SYDVKM. The CDR3 sequence is 15 residues long. The CDR3 region has the DNA TGTGCCAGCAGTTTAAAGGGAGCCTTCAATCAGCCCCAGCATTTT. It specifies CASSLKGAFNQPQHF.

The chain employs TRBV7-2 and TRBJ2-5, with 8 bases fitting TRBD2. This CDR3 has 16 residues. Germline V gene sequence: CDR1 SGHTA, CDR2 FQGNSA. V lost 2 bases to trimming and J lost 5 bases; unmatched junction nucleotides: 10. The CDR3 spells CASSLSTGGIVETQYF. The CDR3 DNA reads as TGTGCCAGCAGCTTAAGTACGGGAGGGATAGTCGAGACCCAGTACTTC.

Only a few counts were recorded for this clonotype. The V call is TRBV20-1, the J call TRBJ1-1, with 8 bases identical to TRBD1. Looked up from germline, CDR1 is DFQATT and CDR2 is SNEGSKA (reference sequence). The CDR3 contains 16 residues. After removal of 5 bases from V and 4 bases from J, the junction contained 15 bases not matched to a gene. The CDR3 DNA follows: TGCAGTGCTTCTCCCGGACAGGGAACGGGAGGCACTGAAGCTTTCTTT. It specifies CSASPGQGTGGTEAFF.